The clone carrying this T cell receptor (beta chain) was seen just once. The data were obtained in a study of blood T cell repertoires in COVID-19. Study in general: The United States, Italy and Spain were the sources of the acute and convalescent COVID-19 samples.

The method was immunoSEQ multiplex PCR; TCRdb's version includes in-frame clones alone and lacks a portion of them. The table has around 240,000 clones, approximately 90% seen once. From germline, CDR1 is SEHNR and CDR2 FQNEAQ (reference sequence). Trimming removed 1 base from V and 2 bases from J, with 9 bases in between. The CDR3 loop spans 14 amino acids. Specimen: PBMCs or T cells enriched from blood (not recorded which). The chain carries TRBV7-9 and TRBJ2-7; D is unresolved. This receptor was obtained from a man in his fifties or sixties who had been exposed to COVID-19. The CDR3 coding sequence is TGTGCCAGCAGCTTAGGGCTAGGAACCTACGAGCAGTACGTC. It translates to CASSLGLGTYEQYV.